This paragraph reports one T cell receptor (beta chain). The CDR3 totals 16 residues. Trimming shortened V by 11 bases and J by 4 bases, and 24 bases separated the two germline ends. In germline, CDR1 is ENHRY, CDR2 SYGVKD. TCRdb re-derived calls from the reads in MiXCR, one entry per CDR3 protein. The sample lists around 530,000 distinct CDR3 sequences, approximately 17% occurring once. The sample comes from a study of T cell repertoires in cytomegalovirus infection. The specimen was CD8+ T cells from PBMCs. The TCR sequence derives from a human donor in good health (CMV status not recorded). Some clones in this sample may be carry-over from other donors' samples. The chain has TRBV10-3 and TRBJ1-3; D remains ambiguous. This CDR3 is CAATTWGSQVGNTIYF. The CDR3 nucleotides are TGTGCCGCTACAACTTGGGGATCCCAGGTGGGAAACACCATATATTTT.